There are many counts of the clone carrying this T cell receptor beta chain. Its antigen is still unknown. TCRdb recomputed calls from the 5' RACE reads with MiXCR, one row per CDR3 protein. The repertoire includes tens of thousands of distinct CDR3 sequences, 5.5% to 7.5% of them detected once, and less than 25% sits in the top ten. The data were obtained in a study of early T cells in non-severe SARS-CoV-2 infection. Overall study findings and caveats: There was a bias toward anti-spike CD8 responses in VDJdb matching, which missed private and CD4 specificities.

Germline trimming cut 7 bases from V and 0 bases from J; bases unmatched to any gene: 6. The CDR3 totals 15 residues. In germline, CDR1 is ENHRY, CDR2 SYGVKD. The rearrangement uses TRBV10-3 and TRBJ1-1, with TRBD1 matching over 9 bases. The sample in question was whole blood, obtained at baseline. The receptor comes from an adult who was a healthcare worker with PCR-confirmed SARS-CoV-2 infection or an uninfected control (not recorded which). The CDR3 loop is CAINEGQGLNTEAFF. The CDR3 DNA is TGTGCCATCAACGAAGGACAGGGGTTGAACACTGAAGCTTTCTTT.